This T cell receptor (beta chain) was recorded in a study of tumor-infiltrating lymphocytes in primary liver carcinoma. Whole-study findings and limits: The study found a significantly higher top-250-clone fraction in tumors than in blood (p = 0.039).

Blood RNA came from unsorted whole blood; germline DNA was also extracted. Those patients suffered from chronic HBV infection and were treatment-naive. V shed 4 bases and J 6 bases; nucleotides not matched to a gene: 12. Germline loops: CDR1 SGHDN, CDR2 FVKESK. The CDR3 is 16 residues long. Comments on this clonotype: The antigen remains unidentified.

Total RNA amounting to approximately 460 ng was the source from which TCR beta cDNA was made with a constant-region primer. Slightly modified ARM-PCR, run as three nested multiplex PCR rounds, produced the TCR beta libraries. A C-beta reverse primer was combined with TRBV1-TRBV30 forward primers in the first two PCR rounds, and each round had roughly 11 cycles. TCRdb redid the calling of the multiplex PCR reads with MiXCR, one entry per CDR3 protein. The sample holds 180,000 or so distinct CDR3 sequences, about 60% seen once. Sample: peripheral blood. This chain links TRBV14 with TRBJ2-1, with TRBD1 matching 7 bases. The receptor was derived from a man aged 40-50 years with primary liver carcinoma and hepatitis B virus infection. The CDR3 is CASSPPTGARGNEQFF. CDR3 nucleotide sequence: TGTGCCAGCAGCCCACCTACAGGGGCCCGTGGCAATGAGCAGTTCTTC.